Listed here are 9 T cell receptor beta chains from one sample, sequenced in a study of naive and memory T cell subsets. Two oligonucleotides, mixed equimolar, formed the beta constant-region primer covering TRBC1 and TRBC2. Ligated cDNA was amplified by four rounds of PCR with nested alpha and beta constant-region primers and SP2. TCRdb analysed the UMI-ligation and nested PCR reads with MiXCR anew, one entry per CDR3 protein. The sample carries 95,000 to 150,000 distinct CDR3 sequences, about 36% recorded once. Sequencing input: central memory CD4+ T cells from blood. The receptors derive from a human donor in good health.

This clonotype was seen a handful of times. This rearrangement joins TRBV4-2 to TRBJ2-7; 10 positions agree with TRBD1. Per the germline V gene, CDR1 is LGHNA and CDR2 is YNFKEQ. The CDR3 sequence is 14 residues long. Trimming removed 6 bases from V and 5 bases from J; junction bases left unmatched: 7. The CDR3 sequence: CASSSGTGDNEQYF. The CDR3 DNA reads TGTGCCAGCAGTTCCGGGACAGGGGACAACGAGCAGTACTTC.

The chain employs TRBV28 and TRBJ1-3, with D possibly TRBD1 on 6 matching bases. V was pared by 2 bases and J by 4 bases, with 18 bases between. CDR1 and CDR2 (germline): MDHEN, SYDVKM. The CDR3 loop spans 17 amino acids. The CDR3 DNA is TGTGCCAGCAGTTTAATGCCTAGGGGGATTGGAGGAAACACCATATATTTT. Translation: CASSLMPRGIGGNTIYF. Full variable domain (rest looked up from reference TRBV28 and TRBJ1-3): DVKVTQSSRYLVKRTGEKVFLECVQDMDHENMFWYRQDPGLGLRLIYFSYDVKMKEKGDIPEGYSVSREKKERFSLILESASTNQTSMYLCASSLMPRGIGGNTIYFGEGSWLTVV.

The chain joins TRBV7-2 to TRBJ2-1; D is unresolved. Trimming stripped 2 bases from V and 10 bases from J, with 12 bases between. This CDR3 comprises 13 residues. Germline V gives CDR1 SGHTA, CDR2 FQGNSA. The CDR3 sequence is CASSLSSLEEQFF. In DNA form, the CDR3 reads TGTGCCAGCAGCTTAAGTTCCCTAGAGGAGCAGTTCTTC.

This clonotype showed up just a few times. The rearrangement joins TRBV6-1 to TRBJ1-2, with 9 bases lining up with TRBD1. The germline gives CDR1 MNHNS, CDR2 SASEGT. The CDR3 sequence is 15 residues long. V gave up 6 bases and J gave up 2 bases; unmatched junction bases: 7. The CDR3 loop is CASRHIGTGNYGYTF. The CDR3 nucleotides read TGTGCCAGCAGGCACATCGGGACAGGGAACTATGGCTACACCTTC.

The gene calls are TRBV27 and TRBJ2-7, with 8 bases aligning to TRBD2. Germline V CDR1 and CDR2: MNHEY, SMNVEV (reference sequence). The CDR3 spans 14 residues. J was trimmed by 4 bases and V by 3 bases; bases with no gene match: 5. CDR3 coding DNA: TGTGCCAGCAGTTTTATCGGGAGGGAATACGAGCAGTACTTC. Its translation is CASSFIGREYEQYF.

This clonotype was seen a handful of times. The chain couples TRBV20-1 to TRBJ1-3; TRBD1 might be the D (6 bases). CDR1 is DFQATT and CDR2 is SNEGSKA in the germline V gene (reference sequence). V shed 5 bases and J shed 2 bases, with 7 bases lying between them. CDR3 length equals 12 residues. The CDR3: CSAGGPGNTIYF. In DNA form, the CDR3 reads TGCAGTGCTGGGGGGCCTGGAAACACCATATATTTT.

This clonotype was seen more than once but under ten times. The chain is built from TRBV18 and TRBJ1-5, with D possibly TRBD1 on 5 matching bases. The CDR3 covers 16 residues. Looked up from germline, CDR1 is KGHSH and CDR2 is LQKENI. V dropped 4 bases and J dropped 4 bases, with 17 bases sitting between them. DNA of the CDR3: TGTGCCAGCTCACAACAACAGGAAAGACCTAATCAGCCCCAGCATTTT. It yields the protein CASSQQQERPNQPQHF.

The V and J genes are TRBV7-8 and TRBJ2-7, with D perhaps TRBD2 (6 bases). The V and J ends lost 0 bases and 6 bases respectively, with 12 bases between them. The CDR3 loop spans 14 amino acids. Germline CDR1 SGHVS, CDR2 FQNEAQ. The CDR3 coding sequence is TGTGCCAGCAGCTTAGCCGAGACTAGGGGCGAGCAGTACTTC. Its protein is CASSLAETRGEQYF. The whole variable domain, filled in from reference TRBV7-8 and TRBJ2-7, reads GAGVSQSPRYKVAKRGQDVALRCDPISGHVSLFWYQQALGQGPEFLTYFQNEAQLDKSGLPSDRFFAERPEGSVSTLKIQRTQQEDSAVYLCASSLAETRGEQYFGPGTRLTVT.

V usage is TRBV25-1 and J usage is TRBJ2-3, with 10 bases aligning to TRBD2. CDR3 length: 12 residues. Trimming at V came to 10 bases and at J to 8 bases, leaving 6 bases not matched to a gene. Germline CDR1 and CDR2: MGHDK and SYGVNS. Here the CDR3 DNA reads TGTGCCACCATGACTAGCGGGCCTACGCAGTATTTT. Amino acid sequence: CATMTSGPTQYF.